The 27 T cell receptor beta chains given below trace back to one sample, sequenced in a study of T cells expressing NK-cell markers. TCRdb re-called the 5' RACE reads and shows each CDR3 protein once, DNA omitted. This listing includes roughly 350,000 distinct CDR3 sequences. The specimen was blood T cells: a sorted CD56 or NKG2C T cell subset, CD4+ or CD8+ T cells, or bulk PBMC T cells (not recorded which). These receptors were obtained from a man aged 18-75 years in good health.

V is TRBV18 and J is TRBJ1-2. The CDR3 is 17 amino acids. Per the germline V gene, CDR1 is KGHSH and CDR2 is LQKENI. The CDR3 loop reads CASSTTREQGPGEGYTF.

The V gene is TRBV11-2, the J gene TRBJ2-3; the TCRdb D gene call, TRBD1, has no DNA to confirm it. This CDR3 comprises 18 residues. Germline V gene lookup returns CDR1 SGHAT and CDR2 FQNNGV. The chain's CDR3 is CASSPAGGAWLNTDTQYF.

The chain has TRBV20-1 and TRBJ2-1; the D call from TCRdb, TRBD1, cannot be confirmed without DNA. Per the germline V gene, CDR1 is DFQATT and CDR2 is SNEGSKA (reference sequence). The length of the CDR3 is 14 residues. The CDR3: CSARDISGGYEQFF.

The chain links TRBV24-1 to TRBJ1-5; lacking DNA, the TRBD1 call made by TCRdb goes unchecked. Germline V gene lookup returns CDR1 KGHDR and CDR2 SFDVKD. The CDR3 totals 15 residues. Here the CDR3 reads CATSRPGTGDQPQHF.

The V call is TRBV7-2, the J call TRBJ1-6. The CDR3 runs 14 residues. Germline V gene sequence: CDR1 SGHTA, CDR2 FQGNSA. The CDR3: CASSLGQMGSPLHF.

This chain links TRBV20-1 with TRBJ2-1; TCRdb proposes TRBD1, but this gene call is untestable without DNA. Germline V lookup: CDR1 DFQATT, CDR2 SNEGSKA (reference sequence). The CDR3 is made up of 14 amino acids. This CDR3 reads CSARAWGQDSEQFF.

The rearrangement uses TRBV28 and TRBJ2-5; TCRdb's D call, TRBD2, is unchecked because there is no DNA. The CDR3 has 14 amino acids. Germline CDR1 and CDR2: MDHEN and SYDVKM. The CDR3 reads CASSLVTSAETQYF.

V gene TRBV12-3 or TRBV12-4 combines with J gene TRBJ1-3. This CDR3 contains 14 residues. The CDR3 reads CASSLGITGNTIYF.

This chain uses TRBV9 with TRBJ2-3; TCRdb picks TRBD2, but there is no DNA to check that call. Germline V gene sequence: CDR1 SGDLS, CDR2 YYNGEE. The CDR3 is 17 amino acids. CDR3 protein: CASSPHQASGGTDTQYF.

This chain joins TRBV7-2 and TRBJ2-3; the TCRdb call, TRBD1, lacks DNA for checking. CDR1 and CDR2 from the germline V gene are SGHTA and FQGNSA. The CDR3 extends over 16 amino acids. CDR3 in amino acids: CASSFLPLEYQDTQYF. Combining the CDR3 with reference TRBV7-2 and TRBJ2-3 gives the whole variable domain GAGVSQSPSNKVTEKGKDVELRCDPISGHTALYWYRQSLGQGLEFLIYFQGNSAPDKSGLPSDRFSAERTGGSVSTLTIQRTQQEDSAVYLCASSFLPLEYQDTQYFGPGTRLTVL.

The chain carries TRBV7-8 and TRBJ2-5; TCRdb calls TRBD2, which cannot be checked without DNA. The CDR3 totals 13 residues. In germline, CDR1 is SGHVS, CDR2 FQNEAQ. The CDR3 here is CASGGLAGETQYF.

This chain joins TRBV24-1 and TRBJ2-4; TCRdb's D call of TRBD2 is untestable without DNA. There are 19 residues in the CDR3. Germline values: CDR1 KGHDR, CDR2 SFDVKD. CDR3 amino acids: CATRDLVGRPPWAKNIQYF.

This chain joins TRBV7-6 and TRBJ2-5; the D call of TRBD2 rests on TCRdb alone, since no DNA is present to check it. Looked up from germline, CDR1 is SGHVS and CDR2 is FNYEAQ. This CDR3 is 15 amino acids long. The CDR3 sequence is CASSLGRQRLETQYF.

The chain has TRBV20-1 and TRBJ2-1; the TCRdb call, TRBD2, lacks DNA for checking. The germline gives CDR1 DFQATT, CDR2 SNEGSKA (reference sequence). CDR3 length equals 16 residues. The CDR3 loop is CSARDGGPSSYNEQFF.

This chain links TRBV14 with TRBJ2-7. CDR3 length: 15 residues. Germline V lookup: CDR1 SGHDN, CDR2 FVKESK. CDR3 amino acids: CASSQDRGRIYEQYF.

V and J are TRBV5-1 and TRBJ1-6; checking the TCRdb D call of TRBD1 is not possible without DNA. The CDR3 length is 14 residues. The germline V gene has CDR1 SGHRS and CDR2 YFSETQ. CDR3 sequence reads: CASSRDPFEGAFHF.

This chain uses TRBV18 with TRBJ1-6. Germline CDR1 and CDR2: KGHSH and LQKENI. The CDR3 has 15 residues. CDR3 residues: CASSPPSGMGSPLHF.

This chain joins TRBV12-3 or TRBV12-4 and TRBJ2-1; TCRdb indicates TRBD1, and absent DNA this call remains unverified. This CDR3 is built from 16 residues. The CDR3 loop is CASSLKGQSSYNEQFF.

The V call is TRBV7-2, the J call TRBJ2-3; TCRdb proposes TRBD1, but this gene call is untestable without DNA. Germline loops: CDR1 SGHTA, CDR2 FQGNSA. This CDR3 spans 13 amino acids. CDR3 residues: CASGTGAVDTQYF. Together with reference TRBV7-2 and TRBJ2-3, the CDR3 gives the full variable domain: GAGVSQSPSNKVTEKGKDVELRCDPISGHTALYWYRQSLGQGLEFLIYFQGNSAPDKSGLPSDRFSAERTGGSVSTLTIQRTQQEDSAVYLCASGTGAVDTQYFGPGTRLTVL.

The chain is built from TRBV11-2 and TRBJ2-1; checking the TCRdb D call of TRBD1 is not possible without DNA. Germline-derived CDR1 and CDR2 are SGHAT and FQNNGV. The CDR3 totals 17 residues. CDR3 sequence: CASSLTTRGSTGHEQFF.

The chain has TRBV14 and TRBJ2-7. The CDR3 loop spans 13 amino acids. Germline V CDR1 and CDR2: SGHDN, FVKESK. The CDR3 loop is CASSQGYIYEQYF.

This sequence joins TRBV10-1 and TRBJ1-5. The CDR3 covers 17 residues. The germline CDR1 and CDR2 sequences are WNHNN and SYGVQD (reference sequence). CDR3 protein: CASSAMGTPYSNQPQHF.

The chain has TRBV5-1 and TRBJ1-6. The CDR3 loop spans 15 amino acids. CDR1 is SGHRS, CDR2 YFSETQ, per germline. CDR3 loop: CASSAVTNVGSPLHF.

The CDR3 protein is CASGAVPTDTQYF. J is TRBJ2-3 and V is TRBV6-1; TCRdb reports TRBD1, a call that lacks DNA to check it against. Germline loops: CDR1 MNHNS, CDR2 SASEGT. CDR3 size: 13 residues.

The chain couples TRBV5-1 to TRBJ2-5; the D gene TCRdb calls, TRBD1, cannot be checked with no DNA. The CDR3 length is 16 residues. Germline-derived CDR1 and CDR2 are SGHRS and YFSETQ. The CDR3 protein is CASSSGLAGDAGAQYF. The complete variable domain, with remaining parts taken from reference TRBV5-1 and TRBJ2-5, reads KAGVTQTPRYLIKTRGQQVTLSCSPISGHRSVSWYQQTPGQGLQFLFEYFSETQRNKGNFPGRFSGRQFSNSRSEMNVSTLELGDSALYLCASSSGLAGDAGAQYFGPGTRLLVL.

The chain has TRBV20-1 and TRBJ2-3; TCRdb's D call of TRBD2 is untestable without DNA. CDR3 length equals 15 residues. Germline loops: CDR1 DFQATT, CDR2 SNEGSKA (reference sequence). The CDR3 sequence is CSAHLAGTSTDTQYF.

The chain carries TRBV5-4 and TRBJ2-1; TCRdb's D call, TRBD1, is unchecked because there is no DNA. CDR1 and CDR2 (germline): SGHNT, YYREEE (reference sequence). The CDR3 length is 15 residues. CDR3 sequence reads: CASSFGDRLLGEQFF.